The sequence of this T cell receptor beta chain was determined in a study of T cells after yellow fever vaccination. This clonotype has at least ten counts. CDR1 and CDR2 (germline): SGHRS, YFSETQ. Trimming shortened V by 2 bases and J by 8 bases, and 23 bases separated the two germline ends. This CDR3 has 17 residues. MiXCR, applied by TCRdb to the 5' RACE reads, yields one record per CDR3 protein. This table has fewer than 150,000 distinct CDR3 sequences, around 7.7% appearing once. The sequencing used CD4+ T cells sorted from PBMCs, collected 5 days after the yellow fever booster vaccination. This chain connects TRBV5-1 to TRBJ2-1; the D call may be TRBD1 or TRBD2 (6 bases each). The source of this sequence is a man aged 25-45 years who received the YFV17D yellow fever vaccine. The CDR3 DNA reads TGCGCCAGCAGCTTACCAATGGGGGGCGGAGGAGGCGATGAGCAGTTCTTC. It specifies CASSLPMGGGGGDEQFF.